The following is a T cell receptor beta chain sequence with its context. No antigen is known for it. This CDR3 spans 15 amino acids. V lost 3 bases to trimming and J lost 8 bases; unmatched junction nucleotides: 9. Germline CDR1 is KGHSH and CDR2 is LQKENI. Researchers made TCR beta libraries by using iRepertoire HTBI primers and running Arm-PCR on CDR3 regions. TCRdb used MiXCR to reprocess the multiplex PCR reads, holding one entry per CDR3 protein. Of 500,000 or so distinct CDR3 sequences in the sample, approximately 15% are singletons; the top ten hold roughly a sixth. Time point given: newly diagnosed GD, antithyroid drugs for less than 3 months. Construction of the TCR library relied on RNA isolated from PBMCs. The record originates from a study of regulatory T cells in long-lasting Graves disease. Overall study results and limits: TRBV28, TRBJ1-2 and TRBJ2-5 were favored in persistent disease. Accuracy could have been hurt by small sample size. TCR diversity in persistent Graves' patients was below that of newly diagnosed ones.

The same data also went into a second study, on T cells in Graves' hyperthyroidism and ophthalmopathy. From that report: Blood also held most thyroid clonotypes expanded beyond 0.001.

The sequence was obtained from a woman in her forties or fifties with Graves disease. The V call is TRBV18, the J call TRBJ2-1; 8 nucleotides match TRBD2. Specimen: peripheral blood mononuclear cells (PBMCs), collected at new diagnosis, from a patient treated with antithyroid drugs. CDR3 in amino acids: CASSPWTSSIDEQFF. CDR3 bases: TGTGCCAGCTCACCGTGGACTAGCTCGATCGATGAGCAGTTCTTC. The full variable domain, its missing parts supplied by reference TRBV18 and TRBJ2-1, is NAGVMQNPRHLVRRRGQEARLRCSPMKGHSHVYWYRQLPEEGLKFMVYLQKENIIDESGMPKERFSAEFPKEGPSILRIQQVVRGDSAAYFCASSPWTSSIDEQFFGPGTRLTVL.